This record looks at one TCR beta chain sequence and its context. This record comes from a study of T cell responses to AZD1222 COVID-19 vaccine. The V gene's germline CDR1 is MDHEN and CDR2 SYDVKM. The CDR3 extends over 15 amino acids. Trimming shortened V by 2 bases and J by 4 bases, and 12 bases separated the two germline ends. Generated by immunoSEQ multiplex PCR, the TCRdb table keeps only in-frame clones and is missing some. Here the sample spans some 150,000 clones, roughly 94% being singletons. Sequences were derived from peripheral blood, sampled on day 0 of AZD1222 vaccination. The gene calls are TRBV28 and TRBJ1-5; TRBD1 might be the D (5 bases). The TCR comes from an adult in good health. CDR3 amino acids: CASSLQGRANQPQHF. The CDR3 DNA is TGTGCCAGCAGTTTACAGGGACGGGCTAATCAGCCCCAGCATTTT.